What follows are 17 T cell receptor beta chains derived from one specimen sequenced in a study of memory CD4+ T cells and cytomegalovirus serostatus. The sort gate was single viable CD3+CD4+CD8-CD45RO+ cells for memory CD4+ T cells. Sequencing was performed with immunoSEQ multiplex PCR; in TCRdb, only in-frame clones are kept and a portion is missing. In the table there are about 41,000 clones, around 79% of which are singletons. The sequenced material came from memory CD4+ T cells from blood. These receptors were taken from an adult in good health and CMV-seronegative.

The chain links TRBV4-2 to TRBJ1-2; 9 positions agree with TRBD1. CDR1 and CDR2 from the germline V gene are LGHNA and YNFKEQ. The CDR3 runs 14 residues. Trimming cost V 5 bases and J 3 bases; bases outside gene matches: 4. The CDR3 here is CASSSGQGDYGYTF. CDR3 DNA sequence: TGTGCCAGCAGCTCGGGACAGGGAGACTATGGCTACACCTTC.

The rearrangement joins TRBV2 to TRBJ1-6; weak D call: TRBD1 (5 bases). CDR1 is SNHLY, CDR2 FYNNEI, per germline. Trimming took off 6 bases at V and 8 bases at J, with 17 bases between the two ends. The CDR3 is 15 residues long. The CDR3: CASRARVGADSPLHF. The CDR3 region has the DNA TGTGCCAGCAGGGCGAGAGTAGGGGCCGATTCACCCCTCCACTTT.

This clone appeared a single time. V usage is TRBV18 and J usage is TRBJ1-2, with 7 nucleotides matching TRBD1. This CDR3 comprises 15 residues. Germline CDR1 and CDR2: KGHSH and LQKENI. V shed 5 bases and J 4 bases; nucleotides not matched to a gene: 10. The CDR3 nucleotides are TGTGCCAGCTCAGACCCGACAGGGATCGCCTATGGCTACACCTTC. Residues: CASSDPTGIAYGYTF.

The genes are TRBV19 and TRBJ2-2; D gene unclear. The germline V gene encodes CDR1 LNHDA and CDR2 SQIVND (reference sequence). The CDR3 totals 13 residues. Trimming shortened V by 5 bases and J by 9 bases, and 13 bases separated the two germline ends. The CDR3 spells CASSQQDHRELFF. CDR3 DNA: TGTGCCAGTAGTCAGCAGGACCACCGGGAGCTGTTTTTT. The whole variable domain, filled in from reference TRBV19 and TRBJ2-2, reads DGGITQSPKYLFRKEGQNVTLSCEQNLNHDAMYWYRQDPGQGLRLIYYSQIVNDFQKGDIAEGYSVSREKKESFPLTVTSAQKNPTAFYLCASSQQDHRELFFGEGSRLTVL.

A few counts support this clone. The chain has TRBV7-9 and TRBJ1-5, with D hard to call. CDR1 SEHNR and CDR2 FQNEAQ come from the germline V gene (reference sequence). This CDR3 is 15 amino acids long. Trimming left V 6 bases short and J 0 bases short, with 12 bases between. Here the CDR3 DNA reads TGTGCCAGCAGTTACTCGGGGAATAGCAATCAGCCCCAGCATTTT. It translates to CASSYSGNSNQPQHF. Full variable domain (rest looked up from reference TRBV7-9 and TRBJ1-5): DTGVSQNPRHKITKRGQNVTFRCDPISEHNRLYWYRQTLGQGPEFLTYFQNEAQLEKSRLLSDRFSAERPKGSFSTLEIQRTEQGDSAMYLCASSYSGNSNQPQHFGDGTRLSIL.

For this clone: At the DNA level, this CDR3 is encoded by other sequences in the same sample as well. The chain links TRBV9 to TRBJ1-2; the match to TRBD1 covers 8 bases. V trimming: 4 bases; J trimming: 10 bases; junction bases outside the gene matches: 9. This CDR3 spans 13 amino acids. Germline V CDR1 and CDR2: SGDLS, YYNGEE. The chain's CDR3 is CASSRGGQGSYTF. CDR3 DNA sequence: TGTGCCAGCAGCCGGGGAGGACAGGGATCCTACACCTTC.

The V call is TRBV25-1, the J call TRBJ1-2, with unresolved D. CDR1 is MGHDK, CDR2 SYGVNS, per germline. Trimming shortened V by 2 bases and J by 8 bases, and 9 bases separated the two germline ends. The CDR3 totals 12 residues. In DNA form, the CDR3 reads TGTGCCAGCAGTGAACTCCCCGGAGGCTACACCTTC. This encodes CASSELPGGYTF.

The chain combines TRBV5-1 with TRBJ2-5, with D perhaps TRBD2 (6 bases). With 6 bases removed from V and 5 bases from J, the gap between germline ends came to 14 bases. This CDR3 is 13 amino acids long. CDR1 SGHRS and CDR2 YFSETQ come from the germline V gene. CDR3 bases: TGCGCCAGCACCAGCGGGTATGGTGAGACCCAGTACTTC. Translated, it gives CASTSGYGETQYF.

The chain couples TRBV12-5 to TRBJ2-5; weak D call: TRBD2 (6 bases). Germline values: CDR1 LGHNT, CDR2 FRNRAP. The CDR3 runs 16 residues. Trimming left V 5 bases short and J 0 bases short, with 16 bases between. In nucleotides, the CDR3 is TGTGCTAGTGGTCTCAACCCCGGGAGCCACCAAGAGACCCAGTACTTC. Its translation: CASGLNPGSHQETQYF.

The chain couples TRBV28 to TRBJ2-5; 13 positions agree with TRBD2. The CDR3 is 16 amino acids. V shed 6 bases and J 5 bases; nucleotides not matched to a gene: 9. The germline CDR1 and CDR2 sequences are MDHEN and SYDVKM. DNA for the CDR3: TGTGCCAGCAGAATAGCAGCGACTAGCGGGGGGGAGACCCAGTACTTC. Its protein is CASRIAATSGGETQYF. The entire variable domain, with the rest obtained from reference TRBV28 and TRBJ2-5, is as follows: DVKVTQSSRYLVKRTGEKVFLECVQDMDHENMFWYRQDPGLGLRLIYFSYDVKMKEKGDIPEGYSVSREKKERFSLILESASTNQTSMYLCASRIAATSGGETQYFGPGTRLLVL.

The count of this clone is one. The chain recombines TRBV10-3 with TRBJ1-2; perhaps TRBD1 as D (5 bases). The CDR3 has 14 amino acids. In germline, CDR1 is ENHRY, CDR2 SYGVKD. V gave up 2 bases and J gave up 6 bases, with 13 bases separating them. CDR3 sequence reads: CAISEGTEAHGYTF. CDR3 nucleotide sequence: TGTGCCATCAGTGAGGGGACGGAGGCCCATGGCTACACCTTC.

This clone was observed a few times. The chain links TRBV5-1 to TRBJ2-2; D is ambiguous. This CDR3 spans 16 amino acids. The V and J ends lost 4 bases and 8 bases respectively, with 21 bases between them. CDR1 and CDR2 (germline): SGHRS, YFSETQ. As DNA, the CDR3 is TGCGCCAGCAGCCTGGATATAGGCAGATCGATGGGGGAGCTGTTTTTT. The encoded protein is CASSLDIGRSMGELFF.

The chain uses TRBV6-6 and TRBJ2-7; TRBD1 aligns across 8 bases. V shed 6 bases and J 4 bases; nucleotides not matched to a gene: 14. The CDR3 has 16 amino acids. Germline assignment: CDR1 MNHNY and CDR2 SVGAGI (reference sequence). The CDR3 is CASSHGRQGPSYEQYF. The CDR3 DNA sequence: TGTGCCAGCAGCCACGGACGACAGGGGCCTTCTTACGAGCAGTACTTC.

This CDR3 reads CASSPPGQNEKLFF. DNA of the CDR3: TGTGCCAGCAGTCCTCCGGGACAGAATGAAAAACTGTTTTTT. The V call is TRBV6-1, the J call TRBJ1-4; 7 positions match TRBD1. The germline CDR1 and CDR2 sequences are MNHNS and SASEGT. The CDR3 totals 14 residues. The J segment lost 5 bases and the V segment lost 5 bases, leaving 5 bases of the junction unmatched.

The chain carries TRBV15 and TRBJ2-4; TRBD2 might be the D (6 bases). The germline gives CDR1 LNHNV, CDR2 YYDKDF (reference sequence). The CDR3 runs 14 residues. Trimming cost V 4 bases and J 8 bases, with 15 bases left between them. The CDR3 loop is CATSMGGQVDIQYF. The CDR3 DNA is TGTGCCACCAGCATGGGGGGTCAGGTGGACATTCAGTACTTC. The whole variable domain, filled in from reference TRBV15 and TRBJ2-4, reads DAMVIQNPRYQVTQFGKPVTLSCSQTLNHNVMYWYQQKSSQAPKLLFHYYDKDFNNEADTPDNFQSRRPNTSFCFLDIRSPGLGDTAMYLCATSMGGQVDIQYFGAGTRLSVL.

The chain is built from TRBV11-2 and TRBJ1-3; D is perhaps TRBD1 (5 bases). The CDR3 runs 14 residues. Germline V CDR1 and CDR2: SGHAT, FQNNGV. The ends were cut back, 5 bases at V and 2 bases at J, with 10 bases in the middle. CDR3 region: CASSPRAAGNTIYF. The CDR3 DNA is TGTGCCAGCAGCCCCAGGGCGGCTGGAAACACCATATATTTT.

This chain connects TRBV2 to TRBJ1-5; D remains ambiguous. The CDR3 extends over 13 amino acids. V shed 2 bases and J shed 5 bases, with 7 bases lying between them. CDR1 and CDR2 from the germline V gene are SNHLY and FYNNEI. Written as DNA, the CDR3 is TGTGCCAGCAGTGAACAGGAAGATCAGCCCCAGCATTTT. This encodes CASSEQEDQPQHF.